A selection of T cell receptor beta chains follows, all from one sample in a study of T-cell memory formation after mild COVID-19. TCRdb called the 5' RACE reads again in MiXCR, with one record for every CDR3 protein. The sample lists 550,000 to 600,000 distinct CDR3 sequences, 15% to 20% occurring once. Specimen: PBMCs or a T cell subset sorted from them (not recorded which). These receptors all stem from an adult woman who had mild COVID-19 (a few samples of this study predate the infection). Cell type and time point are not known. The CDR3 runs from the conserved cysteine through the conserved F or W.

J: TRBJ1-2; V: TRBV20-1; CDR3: CSAPDRGGYGYTF
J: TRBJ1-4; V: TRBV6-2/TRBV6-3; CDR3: CASSSRDRDEKLFF
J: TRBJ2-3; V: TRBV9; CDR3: CASSPRWVGTDTQYF
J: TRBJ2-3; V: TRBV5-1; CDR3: CASSWAPVDTDTQYF
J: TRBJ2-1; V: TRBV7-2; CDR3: CASSSSPSGSKNEQFF
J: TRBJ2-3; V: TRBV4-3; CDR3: CASSQDWWEGNTDTQYF
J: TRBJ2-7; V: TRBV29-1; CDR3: CSAIRAGRPEQYF
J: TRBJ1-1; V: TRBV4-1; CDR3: CASSQEISVEAFF
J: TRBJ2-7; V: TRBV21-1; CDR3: CASSKDRIGLYEQYF
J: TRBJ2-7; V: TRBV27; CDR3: CASSTLGRAGEQYF
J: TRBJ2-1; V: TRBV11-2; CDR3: CASRSGTSGLRGGNEQFF
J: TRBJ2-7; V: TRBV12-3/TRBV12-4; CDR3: CASSFYRASHEQYF
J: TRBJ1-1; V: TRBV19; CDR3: CASSIMVNTEAFF
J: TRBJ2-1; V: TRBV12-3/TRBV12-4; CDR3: CASSFGQGAFNEQFF
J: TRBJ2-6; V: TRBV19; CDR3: CASKGRGFVSGANVLTF
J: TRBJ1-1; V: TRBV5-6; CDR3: CASSLRRQGVRTEAFF
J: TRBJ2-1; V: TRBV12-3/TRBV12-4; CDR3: CASSAAGVTYNEQFF
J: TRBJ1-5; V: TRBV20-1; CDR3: CSARGTTYNRPQHF
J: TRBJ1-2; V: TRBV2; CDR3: CASSEEPNNYGYTF
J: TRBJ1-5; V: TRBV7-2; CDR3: CASSPRGGAGNQPQHF
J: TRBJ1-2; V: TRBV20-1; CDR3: CSASSGGRSGYTF
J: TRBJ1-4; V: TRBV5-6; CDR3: CASSERQGFEKLFF
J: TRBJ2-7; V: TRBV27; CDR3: CASSLYSGSSYEQYF
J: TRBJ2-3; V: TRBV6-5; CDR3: CASSYHPMRESTDTQYF
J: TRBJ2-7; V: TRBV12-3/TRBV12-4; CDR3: CASRRGSYEQYF
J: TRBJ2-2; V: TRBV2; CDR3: CASSEREGNTGELFF
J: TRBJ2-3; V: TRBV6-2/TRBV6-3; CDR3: CASRQRHYKSTDTQYF
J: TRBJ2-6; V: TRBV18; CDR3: CASSPPVGQGASGANVLTF
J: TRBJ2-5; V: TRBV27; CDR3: CASSLTVDRGFSETQYF
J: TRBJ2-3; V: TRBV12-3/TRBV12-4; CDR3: CASSLGEPDTQYF
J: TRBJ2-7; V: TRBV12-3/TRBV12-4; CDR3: CASSLPKYEQYF
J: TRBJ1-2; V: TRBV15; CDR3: CATSRDGRTSYGYTF
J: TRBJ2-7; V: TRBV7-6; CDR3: CASSLVGGHNSYEQYF
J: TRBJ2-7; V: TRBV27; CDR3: CASSLRFGSYEQYF
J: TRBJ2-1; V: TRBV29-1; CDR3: CSVSSGTRNEQFF
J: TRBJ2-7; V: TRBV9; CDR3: CASSAGTSVSYEQYF
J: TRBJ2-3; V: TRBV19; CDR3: CASSSPGEGADTQYF
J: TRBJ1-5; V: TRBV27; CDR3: CASSSQQGNNQPQHF
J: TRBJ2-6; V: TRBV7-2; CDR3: CASSSLIRSGANVLTF
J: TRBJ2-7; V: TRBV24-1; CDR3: CATSAGQSSYEQYF
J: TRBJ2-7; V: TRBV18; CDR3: CASSPRQAPTYEQYF
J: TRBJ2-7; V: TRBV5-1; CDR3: CASSATGTGSNYEQYF
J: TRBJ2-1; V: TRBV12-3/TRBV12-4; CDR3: CASSQGLAGGTNEWQFF
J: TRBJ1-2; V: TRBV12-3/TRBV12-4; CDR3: CASNPGSRFERGRDYGYTF
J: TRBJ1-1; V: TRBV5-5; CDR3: CASSLYFTGLGVTEAFF
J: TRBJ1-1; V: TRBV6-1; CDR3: CASSEEGNTEAFF
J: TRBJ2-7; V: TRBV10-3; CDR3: CAIRQASDEQYF
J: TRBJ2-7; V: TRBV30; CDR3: CAWSVVTSGEQYF
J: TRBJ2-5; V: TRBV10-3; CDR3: CATRTGGAETQYF
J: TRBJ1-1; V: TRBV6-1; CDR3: CACAFLQDRYTEAFF
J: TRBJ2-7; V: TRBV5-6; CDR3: CASSLGTGVLSYEQYF
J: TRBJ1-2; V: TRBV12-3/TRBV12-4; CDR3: CASSLWELAGYTF
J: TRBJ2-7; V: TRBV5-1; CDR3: CASSLEQGATYEQYF
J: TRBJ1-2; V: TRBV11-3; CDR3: CASSPGATGTNYGYTF
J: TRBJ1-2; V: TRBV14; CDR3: CASSQGTKKYGYTF
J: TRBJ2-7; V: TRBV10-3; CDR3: CAIRRTVGGSSYEQYF
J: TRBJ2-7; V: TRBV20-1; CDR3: CSGVTTTYEQYF
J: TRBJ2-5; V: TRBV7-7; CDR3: CASSLAFGRQETQYF
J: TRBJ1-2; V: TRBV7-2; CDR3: CASSPKGSNYGYTF